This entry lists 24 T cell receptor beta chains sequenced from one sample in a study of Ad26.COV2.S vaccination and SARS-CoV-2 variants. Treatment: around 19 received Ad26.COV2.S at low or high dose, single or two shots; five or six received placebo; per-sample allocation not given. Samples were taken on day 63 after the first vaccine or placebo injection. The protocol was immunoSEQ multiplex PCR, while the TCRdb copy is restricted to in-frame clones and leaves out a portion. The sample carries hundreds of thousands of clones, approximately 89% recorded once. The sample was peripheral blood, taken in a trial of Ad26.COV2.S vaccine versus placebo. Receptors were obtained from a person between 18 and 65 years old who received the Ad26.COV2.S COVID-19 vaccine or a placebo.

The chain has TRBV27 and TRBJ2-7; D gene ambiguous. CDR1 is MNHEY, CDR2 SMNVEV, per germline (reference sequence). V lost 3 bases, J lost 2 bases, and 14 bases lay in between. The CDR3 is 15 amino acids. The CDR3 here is CASSFSRLGAYEQYF. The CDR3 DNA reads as TGTGCCAGCAGTTTCTCCAGGCTTGGGGCCTACGAGCAGTACTTC.

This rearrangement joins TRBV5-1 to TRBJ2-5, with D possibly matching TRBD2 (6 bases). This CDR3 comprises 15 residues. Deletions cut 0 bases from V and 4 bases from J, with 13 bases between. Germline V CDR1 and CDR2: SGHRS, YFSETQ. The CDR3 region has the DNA TGCGCCAGCAGCTTGGTGATGGGGAGGCGAGAGACCCAGTACTTC. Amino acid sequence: CASSLVMGRRETQYF.

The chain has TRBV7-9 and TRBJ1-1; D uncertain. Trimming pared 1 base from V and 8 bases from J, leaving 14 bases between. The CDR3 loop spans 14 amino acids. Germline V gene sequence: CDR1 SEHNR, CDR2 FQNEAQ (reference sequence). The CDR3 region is CASSLEGSAAEAFF. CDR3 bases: TGTGCCAGCAGCTTAGAAGGGTCGGCAGCCGAAGCTTTCTTT.

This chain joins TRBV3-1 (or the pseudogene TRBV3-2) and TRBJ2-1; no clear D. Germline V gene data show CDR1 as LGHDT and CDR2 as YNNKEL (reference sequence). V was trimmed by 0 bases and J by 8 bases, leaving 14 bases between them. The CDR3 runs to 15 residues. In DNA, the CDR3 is TGTGCCAGCAGCCAAGAGTATCTAGTTATCGATGAGCAGTTCTTC. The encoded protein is CASSQEYLVIDEQFF.

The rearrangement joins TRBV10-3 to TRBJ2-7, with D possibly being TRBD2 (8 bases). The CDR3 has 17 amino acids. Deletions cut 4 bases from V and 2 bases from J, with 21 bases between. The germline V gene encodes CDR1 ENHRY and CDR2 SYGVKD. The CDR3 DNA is TGTGCCATCAGTGGGGGACTAGATCAGGGGGTCCCCTACGAGCAGTACTTC. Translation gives CAISGGLDQGVPYEQYF.

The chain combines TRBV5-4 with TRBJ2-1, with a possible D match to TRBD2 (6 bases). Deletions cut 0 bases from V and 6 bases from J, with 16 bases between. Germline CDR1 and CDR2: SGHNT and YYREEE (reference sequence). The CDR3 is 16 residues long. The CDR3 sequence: CASSLAPAGTFNEQFF. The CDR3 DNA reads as TGTGCCAGCAGCTTGGCCCCCGCGGGGACCTTCAATGAGCAGTTCTTC.

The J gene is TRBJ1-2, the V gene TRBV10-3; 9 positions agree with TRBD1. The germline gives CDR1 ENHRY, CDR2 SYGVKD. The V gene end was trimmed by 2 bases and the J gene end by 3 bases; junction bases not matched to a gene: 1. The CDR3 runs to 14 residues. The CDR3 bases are TGTGCCATCAGTGAGCGACAGGGGGACTATGGCTACACCTTC. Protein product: CAISERQGDYGYTF.

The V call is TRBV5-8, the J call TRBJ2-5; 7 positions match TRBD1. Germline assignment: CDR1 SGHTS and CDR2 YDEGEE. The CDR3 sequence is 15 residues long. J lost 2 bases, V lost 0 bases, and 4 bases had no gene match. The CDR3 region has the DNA TGTGCCAGCAGCTTGGTTTTGGGACAGCAAGAGACCCAGTACTTC. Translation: CASSLVLGQQETQYF.

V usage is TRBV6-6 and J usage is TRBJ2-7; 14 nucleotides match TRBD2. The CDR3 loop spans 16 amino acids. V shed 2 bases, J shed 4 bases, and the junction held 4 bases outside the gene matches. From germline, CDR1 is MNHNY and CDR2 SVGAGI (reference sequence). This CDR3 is CASSYRGTSGSYEQYF. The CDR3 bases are TGTGCCAGCAGTTACCGGGGGACTAGCGGGAGTTACGAGCAGTACTTC.

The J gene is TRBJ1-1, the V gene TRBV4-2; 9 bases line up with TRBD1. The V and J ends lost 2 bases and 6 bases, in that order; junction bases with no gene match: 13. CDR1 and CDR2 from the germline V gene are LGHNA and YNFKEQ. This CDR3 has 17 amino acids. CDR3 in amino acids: CASSQIGQGTLGAEAFF. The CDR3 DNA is TGTGCCAGCAGCCAAATCGGACAGGGGACCCTCGGAGCTGAAGCTTTCTTT.

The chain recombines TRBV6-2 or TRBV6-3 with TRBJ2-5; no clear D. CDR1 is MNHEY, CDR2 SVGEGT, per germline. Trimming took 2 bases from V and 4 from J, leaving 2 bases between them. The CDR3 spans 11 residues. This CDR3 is CASSYRETQYF. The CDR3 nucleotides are TGTGCCAGCAGTTACCGAGAGACCCAGTACTTC.

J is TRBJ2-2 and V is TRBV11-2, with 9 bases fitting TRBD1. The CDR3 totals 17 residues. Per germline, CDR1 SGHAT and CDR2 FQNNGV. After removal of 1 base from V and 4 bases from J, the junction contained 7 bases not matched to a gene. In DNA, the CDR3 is TGTGCCAGCAGCTTAGTGGCCGGGACAGGGTTCACCGGGGAGCTGTTTTTT. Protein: CASSLVAGTGFTGELFF. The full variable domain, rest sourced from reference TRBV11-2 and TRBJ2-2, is EAGVAQSPRYKIIEKRQSVAFWCNPISGHATLYWYQQILGQGPKLLIQFQNNGVVDDSQLPKDRFSAERLKGVDSTLKIQPAKLEDSAVYLCASSLVAGTGFTGELFFGEGSRLTVL.

Here the CDR3 reads CASSPTLDALEAFF. The CDR3 DNA reads TGTGCCAGCAGCCCAACTCTGGACGCTTTAGAAGCTTTCTTT. J is TRBJ1-1 and V is TRBV7-8; D is unclear. Looked up from germline, CDR1 is SGHVS and CDR2 is FQNEAQ. The CDR3 is 14 residues long. Trimming pared 5 bases from V and 8 bases from J, leaving 18 bases between.

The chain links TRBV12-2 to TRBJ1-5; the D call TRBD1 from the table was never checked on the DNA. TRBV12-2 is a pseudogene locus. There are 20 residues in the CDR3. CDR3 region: CASRYPDRDRGKSGNQPQHF. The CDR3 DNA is TGTGCAAGTCGCTATCCAGACCGGGACAGGGGGAAATCAGGCAATCAGCCCCAGCATTTT.

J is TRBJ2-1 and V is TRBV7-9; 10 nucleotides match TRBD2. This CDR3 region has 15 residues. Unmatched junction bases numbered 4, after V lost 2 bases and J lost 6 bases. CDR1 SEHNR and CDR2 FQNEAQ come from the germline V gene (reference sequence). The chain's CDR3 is CASSLSGREGNEQFF. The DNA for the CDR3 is TGTGCCAGCAGCTTAAGCGGGAGGGAGGGCAATGAGCAGTTCTTC. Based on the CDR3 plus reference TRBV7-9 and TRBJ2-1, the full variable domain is DTGVSQNPRHKITKRGQNVTFRCDPISEHNRLYWYRQTLGQGPEFLTYFQNEAQLEKSRLLSDRFSAERPKGSFSTLEIQRTEQGDSAMYLCASSLSGREGNEQFFGPGTRLTVL.

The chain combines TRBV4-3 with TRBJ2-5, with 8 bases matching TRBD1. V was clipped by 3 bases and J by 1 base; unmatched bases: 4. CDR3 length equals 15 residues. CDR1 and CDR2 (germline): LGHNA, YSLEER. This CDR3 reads CASSQTGVLQETQYF. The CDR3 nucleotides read TGCGCCAGCAGCCAGACAGGGGTGCTCCAAGAGACCCAGTACTTC.

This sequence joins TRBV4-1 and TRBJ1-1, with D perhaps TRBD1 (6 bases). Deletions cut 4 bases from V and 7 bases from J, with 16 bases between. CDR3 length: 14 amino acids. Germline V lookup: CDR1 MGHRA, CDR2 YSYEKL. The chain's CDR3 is CASSLGQDKIEAFF. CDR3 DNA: TGCGCCAGCAGCCTGGGACAAGATAAAATTGAAGCTTTCTTT.

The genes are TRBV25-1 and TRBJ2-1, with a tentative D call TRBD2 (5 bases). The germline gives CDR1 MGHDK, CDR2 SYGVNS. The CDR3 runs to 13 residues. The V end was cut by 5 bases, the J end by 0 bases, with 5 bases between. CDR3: CASSRGSYNEQFF. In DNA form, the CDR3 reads TGTGCCAGCAGTCGGGGCTCCTACAATGAGCAGTTCTTC.

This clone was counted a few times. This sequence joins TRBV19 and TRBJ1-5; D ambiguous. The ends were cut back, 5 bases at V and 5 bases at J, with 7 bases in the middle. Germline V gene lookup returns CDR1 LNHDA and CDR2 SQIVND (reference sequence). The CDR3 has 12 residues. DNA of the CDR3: TGTGCCAGTAGTTCGGTGCATCAGCCCCAGCATTTT. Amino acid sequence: CASSSVHQPQHF.

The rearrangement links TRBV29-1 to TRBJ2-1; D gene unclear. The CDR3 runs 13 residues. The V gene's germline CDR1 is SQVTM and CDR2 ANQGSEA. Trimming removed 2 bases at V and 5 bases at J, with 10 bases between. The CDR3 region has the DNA TGCAGCGTTGAACAGTCAGGACACAATGAGCAGTTCTTC. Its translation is CSVEQSGHNEQFF.

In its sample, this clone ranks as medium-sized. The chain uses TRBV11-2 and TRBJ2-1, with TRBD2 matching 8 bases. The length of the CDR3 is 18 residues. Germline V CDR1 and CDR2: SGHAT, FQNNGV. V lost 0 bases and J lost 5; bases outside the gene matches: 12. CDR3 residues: CASSLDRFGGRWNNEQFF. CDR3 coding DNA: TGTGCCAGCAGCTTAGATCGATTCGGCGGGAGGTGGAACAATGAGCAGTTCTTC.

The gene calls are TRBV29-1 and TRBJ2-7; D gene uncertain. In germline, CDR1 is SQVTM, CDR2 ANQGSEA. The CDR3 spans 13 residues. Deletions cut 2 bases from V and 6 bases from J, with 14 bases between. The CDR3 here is CSVESPPKLEQYF. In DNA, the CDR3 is TGCAGCGTTGAATCTCCCCCCAAACTCGAGCAGTACTTC.

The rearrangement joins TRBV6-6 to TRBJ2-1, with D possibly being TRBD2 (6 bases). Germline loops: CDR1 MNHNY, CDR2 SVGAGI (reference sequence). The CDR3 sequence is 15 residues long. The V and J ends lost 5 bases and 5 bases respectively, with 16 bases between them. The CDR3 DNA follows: TGTGCCAGCAGTGCACGGGACTTACTCAACAATGAGCAGTTCTTC. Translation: CASSARDLLNNEQFF.

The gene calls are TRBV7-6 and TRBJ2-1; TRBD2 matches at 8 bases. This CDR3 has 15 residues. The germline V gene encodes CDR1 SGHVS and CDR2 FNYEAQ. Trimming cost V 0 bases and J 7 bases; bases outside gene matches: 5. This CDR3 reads CASSLAGRGKNEQFF. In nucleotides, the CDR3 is TGTGCCAGCAGCTTAGCCGGGAGGGGGAAAAATGAGCAGTTCTTC.